A selection of T cell receptor beta chains follows, all from one sample in a study of cytomegalovirus exposure and HLA in healthy donors. Measured with immunoSEQ multiplex PCR; TCRdb has only the in-frame clones, and not every one. This sample has approximately 40,000 clones, with 70% to 90% found just once. Sequenced material: PBMCs. The receptors come from a woman between 40 and 50 years old in good health and CMV-seropositive. Both conserved end residues are part of each CDR3. Each record gives: J gene, D gene, V gene, clone size, CDR3 DNA, CDR3 protein. A D gene is named only where the DNA matches it firmly. Expanded clones get a size class; other rows say once, few or many, or leave the size out.

j_gene: TRBJ1-5; d_gene: .; v_gene: TRBV19; abundance: once; CDR3nt: TGTGCCAGTAGTATAGATCTGGCAGGGCAGCCCCAGCATTTT; CDR3aa: CASSIDLAGQPQHF
j_gene: TRBJ1-1; d_gene: .; v_gene: TRBV28; abundance: .; CDR3nt: TGTGCCAGCTGTAAAACTACGAACACTGAAGCTTTCTTT; CDR3aa: CASCKTTNTEAFF
j_gene: TRBJ1-3; d_gene: .; v_gene: TRBV5-1; abundance: once; CDR3nt: TGCGCCAGCAGCCAGCGGCCCGTCTGGGGCTCTGGAAACACCATATATTTT; CDR3aa: CASSQRPVWGSGNTIYF
j_gene: TRBJ1-2; d_gene: .; v_gene: TRBV5-6; abundance: few; CDR3nt: TGTGCCAGCAGAGAGTACAGGGACGGCTACACCTTC; CDR3aa: CASREYRDGYTF
j_gene: TRBJ2-7; d_gene: .; v_gene: TRBV19; abundance: .; CDR3nt: TGTGCCAGTAGCCACCCCGGGACATTCTACGAGCAGTACTTC; CDR3aa: CASSHPGTFYEQYF
j_gene: TRBJ2-2; d_gene: TRBD2; v_gene: TRBV2; abundance: .; CDR3nt: TGTGCCAGCGGTTTATTTGGCGGGGGAAACACCGGGGAGCTGTTTTTT; CDR3aa: CASGLFGGGNTGELFF
j_gene: TRBJ2-3; d_gene: .; v_gene: TRBV14; abundance: .; CDR3nt: TGTGCCAGCAGCCAAGGACCCGGAGCTAGCACAGATACGCAGTATTTT; CDR3aa: CASSQGPGASTDTQYF
j_gene: TRBJ2-3; d_gene: .; v_gene: TRBV7-9; abundance: .; CDR3nt: TGTGCCAGCAGTTCCCGGTGGGGCGATACGCAGTATTTT; CDR3aa: CASSSRWGDTQYF
j_gene: TRBJ2-3; d_gene: TRBD1; v_gene: TRBV6-4; abundance: .; CDR3nt: TGTGCCAGCAGTGACACCCCTCGGACAGGGGCAGATACGCAGTATTTT; CDR3aa: CASSDTPRTGADTQYF
j_gene: TRBJ2-3; d_gene: TRBD2; v_gene: TRBV4-1; abundance: .; CDR3nt: TGCGCCAGCAGCCAAACCCCACAAGCGGGCGGGGGGATGAGAGATACGCAGTATTTT; CDR3aa: CASSQTPQAGGGMRDTQYF
j_gene: TRBJ1-2; d_gene: .; v_gene: TRBV14; abundance: .; CDR3nt: TGTGCCAGCAGCTATGGACAGTTTTATGGCTACACCTTC; CDR3aa: CASSYGQFYGYTF